Here is one T cell receptor (beta chain) with its context. The sample is drawn from a study of blood T cell repertoires in COVID-19. Study overall: Spain, Italy and the United States supplied samples that represented acute and convalescent COVID-19. T cells, B-cell-depleted T cells, or PBMCs supplied cDNA or gDNA.

In the original analysis: The assay estimated nucleated cells by amplifying reference gene primers. Repertoires were generated with immunoSEQ multiplex PCR, while TCRdb's copy carries only in-frame clones and drops some. The V and J calls and clone size were taken over from that table, and D and trimming were inferred from the DNA. The data hold over 250,000 clones, with around 90% observed a single time. The V gene end was trimmed by 7 bases and the J gene end by 7 bases; junction bases not matched to a gene: 5. This CDR3 has 13 residues. Germline V gene sequence: CDR1 KGHSH, CDR2 LQKENI. This receptor was obtained from a man in his fifties or sixties with acute or convalescent COVID-19. This chain connects TRBV18 to TRBJ1-1, with 11 bases identical to TRBD1. Sequencing was performed on peripheral blood. CDR3 sequence: CASCAGQGDEAFF. The CDR3, as DNA: TGTGCCAGCTGCGCGGGACAGGGGGATGAAGCTTTCTTT.